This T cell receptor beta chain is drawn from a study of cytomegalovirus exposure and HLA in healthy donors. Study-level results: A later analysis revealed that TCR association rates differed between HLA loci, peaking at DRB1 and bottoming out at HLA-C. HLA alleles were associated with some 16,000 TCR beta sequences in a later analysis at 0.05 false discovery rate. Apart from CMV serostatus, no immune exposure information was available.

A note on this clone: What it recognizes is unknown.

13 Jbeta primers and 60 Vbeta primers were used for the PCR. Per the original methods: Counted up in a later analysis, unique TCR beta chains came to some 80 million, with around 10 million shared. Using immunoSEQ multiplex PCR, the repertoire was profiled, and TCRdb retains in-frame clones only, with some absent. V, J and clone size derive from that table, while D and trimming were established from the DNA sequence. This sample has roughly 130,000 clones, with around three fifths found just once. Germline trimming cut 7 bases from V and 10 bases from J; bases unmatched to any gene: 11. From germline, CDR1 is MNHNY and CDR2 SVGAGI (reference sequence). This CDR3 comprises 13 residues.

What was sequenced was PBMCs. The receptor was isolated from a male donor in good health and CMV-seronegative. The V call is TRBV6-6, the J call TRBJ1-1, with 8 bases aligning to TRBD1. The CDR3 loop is CASISPTGVAAFF. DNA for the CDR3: TGTGCCAGCATTTCCCCGACAGGGGTGGCAGCTTTCTTT.